This entry describes one T cell receptor (beta chain). Its matching antigen is unknown. This sample was taken from a study of identical twins. Points from the study as a whole: Potential partial confounding of zero-insertion analyses by invariant MAIT and iNKT cells was noted.

Germline V gene sequence: CDR1 LGHDT, CDR2 YNNKEL (reference sequence). The CDR3 runs 17 residues. After removal of 3 bases from V and 3 bases from J, the junction contained 7 bases not matched to a gene. TCRdb reprocessed the 5' RACE reads with MiXCR, giving one entry per CDR3 protein. The profile shows hundreds of thousands of distinct CDR3 sequences, more than 9% of them singletons. Everyone who gave samples was a healthy Caucasian. This same sample was also taken into another study, of yellow fever vaccine responses in identical twins.

The genes are TRBV3-1 and TRBJ2-2; 10 positions match TRBD2. The sample taken for sequencing was CD8+ T cells sorted from blood. This TCR was recovered from a woman aged 18 to 35 in good health. The CDR3, as DNA: TGTGCCAGCAGCCAGATTCTAGCGGGAGAGGACACCGGGGAGCTGTTTTTT. Its translation is CASSQILAGEDTGELFF.